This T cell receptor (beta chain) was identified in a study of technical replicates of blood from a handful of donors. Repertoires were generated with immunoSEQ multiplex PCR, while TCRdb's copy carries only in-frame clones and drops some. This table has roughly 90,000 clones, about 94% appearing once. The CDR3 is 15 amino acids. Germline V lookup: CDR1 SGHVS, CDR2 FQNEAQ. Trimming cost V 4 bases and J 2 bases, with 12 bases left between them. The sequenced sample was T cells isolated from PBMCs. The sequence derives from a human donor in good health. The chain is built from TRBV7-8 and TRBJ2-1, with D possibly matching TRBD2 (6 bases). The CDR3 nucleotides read TGTGCCAGCAGCTCCCGGGAGAGCACCTACAATGAGCAGTTCTTC. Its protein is CASSSRESTYNEQFF.